Reported below is one T cell receptor (beta chain). The antigen is not known. These data originate in a study of post-analysis software for immune sequencing data. Across the whole study: The disease courses covered relapsing-remitting, secondary progressive and progressive-relapsing multiple sclerosis.

From germline, CDR1 is DFQATT and CDR2 SNEGSKA (reference sequence). The CDR3 runs 15 residues. General study points: People with multiple sclerosis had a significantly lower normalized Chao1 diversity than controls did. Co-batched samples clustered tightly together by F measure. A handful of TRBV segments appeared more often in patients than in controls, and TRBV5-6, TRBV5-1 and TRBV20-1 were among these.

Unique molecular identifiers featured in each of the TCR beta cDNA libraries. TCRdb independently ran MiXCR on the PCR reads; one entry per CDR3 protein. The table has over 250,000 distinct CDR3 sequences, 30% to 45% seen once; the top ten hold under 5.5%. Sample: blood. The chain carries TRBV20-1 and TRBJ2-1; tentative D call: TRBD2 (5 bases). Gene TRBJ2-7 matches the end of the DNA better, so the J call may be wrong. The receptor was isolated from a girl aged 5-17 years with multiple sclerosis. The CDR3 region has the DNA TGCAGTGCCGAAGACGGCGGACTCTCCTACAATGAGCAGTACTTC. Its translation is CSAEDGGLSYNEQYF.